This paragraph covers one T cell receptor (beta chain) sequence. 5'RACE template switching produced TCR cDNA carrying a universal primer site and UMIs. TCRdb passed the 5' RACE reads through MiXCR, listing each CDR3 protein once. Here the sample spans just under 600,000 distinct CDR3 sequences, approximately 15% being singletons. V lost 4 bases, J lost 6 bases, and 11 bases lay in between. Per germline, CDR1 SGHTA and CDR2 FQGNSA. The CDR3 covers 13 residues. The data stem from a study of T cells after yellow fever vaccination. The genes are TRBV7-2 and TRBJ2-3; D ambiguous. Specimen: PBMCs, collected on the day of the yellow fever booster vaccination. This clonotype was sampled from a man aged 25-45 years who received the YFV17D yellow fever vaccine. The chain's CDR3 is CASSYKSFDTQYF. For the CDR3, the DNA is TGTGCCAGCAGCTATAAGTCCTTTGATACGCAGTATTTT.